One and the same sample provided the 20 T cell receptor beta chains below, sequenced in a study of blood T cell repertoires in COVID-19. The table came from immunoSEQ multiplex PCR; TCRdb's copy has only in-frame clones and leaves some out. There are about 240,000 clones in the sample; 86% occur only once, and 9% to 15% lies in the top ten. Material for sequencing was peripheral blood. Receptors originate from an elderly man with acute or convalescent COVID-19.

V gene TRBV29-1 combines with J gene TRBJ1-1; TRBD1 agrees at 8 bases. Trimming took 7 bases from V and 5 from J; bases not matched to a gene: 12. Germline values: CDR1 SQVTM, CDR2 ANQGSEA. The CDR3 contains 14 residues. The CDR3 reads CSGTLTGGGTEAFF. The CDR3 coding sequence is TGCAGCGGTACCCTTACAGGGGGGGGGACTGAAGCTTTCTTT.

This chain connects TRBV4-2 to TRBJ1-2; perhaps TRBD1 as D (5 bases). CDR1 LGHNA and CDR2 YNFKEQ come from the germline V gene. The V gene lost 1 base and the J gene lost 4 bases, with 13 bases spanning the gap. The length of the CDR3 is 15 residues. Here the CDR3 DNA reads TGTGCCAGCAGCCAAGCTAGGGTGGGGCTCTATGGCTACACCTTC. Translating it yields CASSQARVGLYGYTF.

The chain is built from TRBV7-9 and TRBJ2-1; TRBD2 aligns across 8 bases. The CDR3 is 15 amino acids. CDR1 is SEHNR, CDR2 FQNEAQ, per germline (reference sequence). V trimming: 4 bases; J trimming: 7 bases; junction bases outside the gene matches: 9. The CDR3 DNA reads TGTGCCAGCAGCTCGACGGGGGGGCCGTCGAATGAGCAGTTCTTC. It codes for CASSSTGGPSNEQFF.

This sequence joins TRBV5-4 and TRBJ1-4; D is undetermined. The CDR3 extends over 16 amino acids. The V gene's germline CDR1 is SGHNT and CDR2 YYREEE (reference sequence). Trimming left V 4 bases short and J 7 bases short, with 20 bases between. The CDR3 DNA reads TGTGCCAGCAGCCTGACATCGGGCGGGGTACGTGAAAAACTGTTTTTT. As protein: CASSLTSGGVREKLFF.

This clone was detected only a few times. The chain carries TRBV2 and TRBJ1-5, with 9 bases identical to TRBD1. The CDR3 contains 15 residues. V gave up 1 base and J gave up 5 bases; unmatched junction bases: 3. Germline lookup yields CDR1 SNHLY and CDR2 FYNNEI. The CDR3 sequence: CASSEGRQGDQPQHF. Here the CDR3 DNA reads TGTGCCAGCAGTGAAGGTCGACAGGGGGATCAGCCCCAGCATTTT. Supplemented by reference TRBV2 and TRBJ1-5, the full variable domain reads EPEVTQTPSHQVTQMGQEVILRCVPISNHLYFYWYRQILGQKVEFLVSFYNNEISEKSEIFDDQFSVERPDGSNFTLKIRSTKLEDSAMYFCASSEGRQGDQPQHFGDGTRLSIL.

The rearrangement joins TRBV6-6 to TRBJ1-2, with 8 bases fitting TRBD1. The germline V gene has CDR1 MNHNY and CDR2 SVGAGI (reference sequence). V was pared by 2 bases and J by 8 bases, with 7 bases of the junction left unmatched. The CDR3 is made up of 14 amino acids. CDR3 in amino acids: CASSYLSQGGGYTF. In nucleotides, the CDR3 is TGTGCCAGCAGTTACCTTTCACAGGGGGGCGGCTACACCTTC.

The chain combines TRBV6-5 with TRBJ1-4; a weak D match, TRBD1 (5 bases). The CDR3 covers 14 residues. Germline CDR1 and CDR2: MNHEY and SVGAGI. The V gene lost 2 bases and the J gene lost 8 bases, with 12 bases spanning the gap. The CDR3 region is CASSYLGEIEKLFF. CDR3 DNA: TGTGCCAGCAGTTACCTAGGGGAAATCGAAAAACTGTTTTTT.

Worth noting for this clone: The sample contains more than one DNA sequence encoding this CDR3. This chain uses TRBV12-3 or TRBV12-4 with TRBJ2-5; D not resolved. The CDR3 loop spans 11 amino acids. The V gene lost 6 bases and the J gene lost 5 bases, with 7 bases spanning the gap. The CDR3 sequence: CASSLQETQYF. The CDR3 DNA is TGTGCCAGCAGCCTTCAGGAGACCCAGTACTTC.

This clone was seen once. This chain links TRBV9 with TRBJ1-5; D not resolved. The CDR3 runs to 15 residues. V shed 4 bases and J shed 5 bases, with 16 bases lying between them. Germline loops: CDR1 SGDLS, CDR2 YYNGEE. CDR3 DNA: TGTGCCAGCAGCCGTAGAGGAGGTCGGGATCAGCCCCAGCATTTT. This sequence encodes CASSRRGGRDQPQHF.

This chain uses TRBV6-2 or TRBV6-3 with TRBJ2-5; 7 bases map to TRBD1. This CDR3 is built from 16 residues. V gave up 2 bases and J gave up 5 bases; unmatched junction bases: 11. The V gene's germline CDR1 is MNHEY and CDR2 SVGEGT. The DNA of the CDR3 is TGTGCCAGCAGTTACGGGGGCAGGGGGAGAGGCGAGACCCAGTACTTC. It is translated as CASSYGGRGRGETQYF.

Written as DNA, the CDR3 is TGTGCCAGCAGCTTTAGCGGGACGACGACGGATACGCAGTATTTT. Amino acid sequence: CASSFSGTTTDTQYF. V usage is TRBV7-3 and J usage is TRBJ2-3; 8 nucleotides match TRBD2. CDR3 size: 15 residues. Per germline, CDR1 SGHTA and CDR2 FQGTGA. Trimming removed 3 bases from V and 6 bases from J; junction bases left unmatched: 8.

V is TRBV3-1 (or the pseudogene TRBV3-2) and J is TRBJ2-2, with TRBD1 matching 7 bases. Germline V CDR1 and CDR2: LGHDT, YNNKEL (reference sequence). The CDR3 spans 15 residues. After removal of 5 bases from V and 4 bases from J, the junction contained 7 bases not matched to a gene. CDR3 loop: CASSSGGPGTGELFF. CDR3 sequence (DNA): TGTGCCAGCAGCTCAGGGGGTCCGGGCACCGGGGAGCTGTTTTTT.

This clone was observed a single time. Compared with germline, one end of the junction differs, possibly owing to a read error. This chain uses TRBV7-9 with TRBJ1-2; D remains ambiguous. Germline assignment: CDR1 SEHNR and CDR2 FQNEAQ (reference sequence). CDR3 length: 12 amino acids. This CDR3 is CASSPPQHGCTF. The CDR3, as DNA: TGTGCCAGCAGCCCCCCCCAACATGGCTGCACCTTC. The whole variable domain, filled in from reference TRBV7-9 and TRBJ1-2, reads DTGVSQNPRHKITKRGQNVTFRCDPISEHNRLYWYRQTLGQGPEFLTYFQNEAQLEKSRLLSDRFSAERPKGSFSTLEIQRTEQGDSAMYLCASSPPQHGCTFGSGTRLTVV.

The chain links TRBV5-1 to TRBJ2-7; 13 nucleotides line up with TRBD2. The J segment lost 5 bases and the V segment lost 3 bases, leaving 5 bases of the junction unmatched. The CDR3 has 15 residues. Germline CDR1 SGHRS, CDR2 YFSETQ. In DNA, the CDR3 is TGCGCCAGCAGCTCCGGACTAGCGGGAGCTGACGAGCAGTACTTC. It encodes CASSSGLAGADEQYF.

The chain combines TRBV19 with TRBJ1-5; D gene ambiguous. V was trimmed by 6 bases and J by 7 bases, leaving 10 bases between them. The CDR3 has 12 amino acids. Germline V gene sequence: CDR1 LNHDA, CDR2 SQIVND (reference sequence). The CDR3 coding sequence is TGTGCCAGTAGCGGGGTGGGACAGCCCCAGCATTTT. Translating gives CASSGVGQPQHF.

CDR3 amino acids: CASSLAGNGEAFF. The CDR3 nucleotides read TGCGCCAGCAGCTTGGCGGGGAATGGTGAAGCTTTCTTT. The gene calls are TRBV5-1 and TRBJ1-1; the D is unclear. Trimming removed 0 bases from V and 7 bases from J, with 10 bases in between. Germline V CDR1 and CDR2: SGHRS, YFSETQ. This CDR3 region has 13 residues.

The rearrangement uses TRBV29-1 and TRBJ2-3; TRBD2 might be the D (6 bases). Deletions cut 6 bases from V and 2 bases from J, with 15 bases between. The germline V gene encodes CDR1 SQVTM and CDR2 ANQGSEA. The CDR3 spans 14 residues. The CDR3 DNA is TGCAGCGTCTACGGGGCGGGGTTCACAGATACGCAGTATTTT. Translating it yields CSVYGAGFTDTQYF.

A word on this clone: Mismatch with germline at one junction end may stem from a read error. This rearrangement joins TRBV3-1 (or the pseudogene TRBV3-2) to TRBJ1-2, with D tentatively TRBD1 (5 bases). The CDR3 loop spans 14 amino acids. Germline CDR1 and CDR2: LGHDT and YNNKEL (reference sequence). CDR3 DNA: TGTGCCAGCAGCCAAGATAGGAACAGGAGTGGCCACACCTTC. Translation: CASSQDRNRSGHTF.

V usage is TRBV9 and J usage is TRBJ2-5; maybe TRBD2 (5 bases). The CDR3 contains 14 residues. Trimming stripped 0 bases from V and 7 bases from J, with 13 bases between. The V gene's germline CDR1 is SGDLS and CDR2 YYNGEE. The DNA for the CDR3 is TGTGCCAGCAGCGTAGGTAGAATGAGCGGGACCCAGTACTTC. Residues: CASSVGRMSGTQYF.

The rearrangement uses TRBV6-1 and TRBJ2-7, with 7 bases lining up with TRBD2. Trimming at V came to 0 bases and at J to 3 bases, leaving 11 bases not matched to a gene. The V gene's germline CDR1 is MNHNS and CDR2 SASEGT. The CDR3 spans 17 residues. CDR3 amino acids: CASSEARGGGWFYEQYF. The CDR3 nucleotides are TGTGCCAGCAGTGAAGCGCGCGGGGGTGGATGGTTCTACGAGCAGTACTTC.